This entry lists 9 T cell receptor beta chains sequenced from one sample in a study of T cells expressing NK-cell markers. TCRdb reprocessed the 5' RACE reads, keeping one entry per CDR3 protein, no DNA. The ten most abundant clones cover more than 1.4% of a sample with about half a million distinct CDR3 sequences. Material for sequencing was blood T cells: a sorted CD56 or NKG2C T cell subset, CD4+ or CD8+ T cells, or bulk PBMC T cells (not recorded which). Receptors were obtained from a woman aged 45-65 years in good health.

The chain links TRBV3-1 to TRBJ1-1; absent DNA, TCRdb's TRBD1 call cannot be checked. Germline lookup yields CDR1 LGHDT and CDR2 YNNKEL (reference sequence). CDR3 length: 14 residues. The CDR3 spells CASSPQVSGTEAFF.

The rearrangement uses TRBV5-1 and TRBJ2-1. CDR1 is SGHRS and CDR2 is YFSETQ in the germline V gene. The CDR3 loop spans 11 amino acids. The CDR3 loop reads CASSLDRVKFF.

The rearrangement uses TRBV29-1 and TRBJ1-1; TCRdb reports TRBD1, a call that lacks DNA to check it against. Germline-derived CDR1 and CDR2 are SQVTM and ANQGSEA. The CDR3 has 13 amino acids. CDR3 loop: CSSTGRLNTEAFF. The variable domain in full, completed from reference TRBV29-1 and TRBJ1-1, reads SAVISQKPSRDICQRGTSLTIQCQVDSQVTMMFWYRQQPGQSLTLIATANQGSEATYESGFVIDKFPISRPNLTFSTLTVSNMSPEDSSIYLCSSTGRLNTEAFFGQGTRLTVV.

V gene TRBV5-6 combines with J gene TRBJ1-1; the TRBD1 assignment by TCRdb is unverifiable without DNA. CDR1 and CDR2 (germline): SGHDT, YYEEEE. The CDR3 length is 17 residues. CDR3 sequence reads: CASSLDRTGKLYTEAFF.

The chain employs TRBV2 and TRBJ2-5; the D call from TCRdb, TRBD2, cannot be confirmed without DNA. Germline CDR1 and CDR2: SNHLY and FYNNEI. CDR3 size: 13 residues. The CDR3 region is CASRGRPQETQYF.

The gene calls are TRBV28 and TRBJ2-3; the D gene TCRdb calls, TRBD1, cannot be checked with no DNA. CDR3 length equals 15 residues. Germline V gives CDR1 MDHEN, CDR2 SYDVKM. The CDR3 loop reads CASSPRGKGTDTQYF.

The chain joins TRBV28 to TRBJ1-2; TCRdb selects TRBD1, and the lack of DNA leaves this call unchecked. Germline V gene data show CDR1 as MDHEN and CDR2 as SYDVKM. The CDR3 is 14 residues long. CDR3: CASADRGGPYGYTF.

The V call is TRBV20-1, the J call TRBJ2-5; there is no DNA to check the TCRdb D call of TRBD1. There are 15 residues in the CDR3. Germline V CDR1 and CDR2: DFQATT, SNEGSKA (reference sequence). CDR3 sequence reads: CSARSSGGVQETQYF.

The chain couples TRBV7-2 to TRBJ2-7; TCRdb returns TRBD1, unconfirmable since there is no DNA. The germline V gene has CDR1 SGHTA and CDR2 FQGNSA. This CDR3 has 13 amino acids. CDR3 sequence reads: CASSLGWGIEQYF.